This record covers a single TCR beta chain. Its antigen is as yet unknown. The data are from a study of CD8+ T cells in alopecia areata. For the study at large: For the treated group, dosing was oral tofacitinib at 5 to 10 mg twice daily. Tofacitinib administration persisted for 6 to 18 months, succeeded by 6 months off drug. General study points: Resident alphabeta T cells of normal skin are also sequenced in scalp samples. Both scalp clonality and the expanded CD8+ clones among the top 100 showed a significant decrease with tofacitinib.

Treatment of the sample: oral pan-JAK inhibitor, 5-10 mg twice daily. The J segment lost 2 bases and the V segment lost 4 bases, leaving 4 bases of the junction unmatched. Per the germline V gene, CDR1 is SGHVS and CDR2 is FQNEAQ. The CDR3 is 15 amino acids. RNA was isolated and reverse transcribed to cDNA, the sequencing template. Sequenced by immunoSEQ multiplex PCR; TCRdb stores in-frame clones only, minus some. Altogether over 90,000 clones are present, approximately 90% being singletons, with the ten largest covering roughly 10%. Sequenced here: CD8+ T cells sorted from blood, sampled between weeks 30 and 35, from a patient treated with tofacitinib. The chain combines TRBV7-8 with TRBJ2-5, with TRBD1 identical over 10 bases. The sequence derives from a human donor with alopecia areata. This chain's CDR3 is CASSSTDRGQETQYF. DNA for the CDR3: TGTGCCAGCAGCTCGACGGACAGGGGGCAAGAGACCCAGTACTTC.